Each of the 14 T cell receptor beta chains below was sequenced from the same sample in a study of blood T cell repertoires in COVID-19. Some clones are missing from TCRdb's copy, which holds only in-frame ones; the method was immunoSEQ multiplex PCR. The table records around 180,000 clones, nearly 85% of them present only once. The specimen sequenced was peripheral blood. The receptor source for this set is a woman in her thirties with acute or convalescent COVID-19.

V and J are TRBV10-3 and TRBJ1-1; the D gene is possibly TRBD1 (5 bases). The CDR3 consists of 13 residues. V was pared by 6 bases and J by 2 bases, with 10 bases between. CDR1 is ENHRY and CDR2 is SYGVKD in the germline V gene. CDR3 sequence reads: CAIRYQGNTEAFF. Here the CDR3 DNA reads TGTGCCATCAGGTACCAGGGTAACACTGAAGCTTTCTTT.

Only a few counts were recorded for this clone. The CDR3 region has the DNA TGCGCCAGCAGTTTGGACAGCAGCTATAATTCACCCCTCCACTTT. Protein sequence: CASSLDSSYNSPLHF. This sequence joins TRBV10-1 and TRBJ1-6, with TRBD1 as a possible D gene (6 bases). Germline V gene sequence: CDR1 WNHNN, CDR2 SYGVQD (reference sequence). The CDR3 totals 15 residues. Trimming shortened V by 5 bases and J by 3 bases, and 11 bases separated the two germline ends.

For this clone: At the DNA level, this CDR3 is encoded by other sequences in the same sample as well. The rearrangement links TRBV7-2 to TRBJ1-5; no firm D call. The CDR3 is 15 amino acids. Germline assignment: CDR1 SGHTA and CDR2 FQGNSA. Between the trimmed V and J ends, which lost 4 bases and 1 base, there was a span of 11 bases. Written as DNA, the CDR3 is TGTGCCAGCAGCTCCCAAACGGGAAGCAATCAGCCCCAGCATTTT. Protein product: CASSSQTGSNQPQHF.

Details on this clone: The junction shows a germline mismatch at one end, possibly a read error. This chain joins TRBV27 and TRBJ1-5; 9 bases fit TRBD1. This CDR3 has 12 amino acids. In germline, CDR1 is MNHEY, CDR2 SMNVEV (reference sequence). The CDR3, as DNA: TGCCTACGGACAGGGGGCAATCAGCCCCAGCATTTT. It codes for CLRTGGNQPQHF.

J is TRBJ1-2 and V is TRBV4-2, with 10 bases identical to TRBD1. After removal of 1 base from V and 5 bases from J, the junction contained 7 bases not matched to a gene. The CDR3 contains 16 residues. Per germline, CDR1 LGHNA and CDR2 YNFKEQ. For the CDR3, the DNA is TGTGCCAGCAGCCAAGGACAGGGGGCAAACCAATATGGCTACACCTTC. Protein product: CASSQGQGANQYGYTF.

V and J are TRBV6-2 or TRBV6-3 and TRBJ1-2; 7 nucleotides match TRBD1. Germline V lookup: CDR1 MNHEY, CDR2 SVGEGT. The ends lost 2 bases at V and 4 bases at J; junction bases unmatched: 4. The CDR3 extends over 14 amino acids. The CDR3 region has the DNA TGTGCCAGCAGTTACCGACAGGGATCCTATGGCTACACCTTC. Translating it yields CASSYRQGSYGYTF.

The chain uses TRBV7-2 and TRBJ2-1, with 8 bases identical to TRBD1. J gave up 8 bases and V 5 bases, and 20 bases lay outside the gene matches. The CDR3 sequence is 18 residues long. Germline values: CDR1 SGHTA, CDR2 FQGNSA. CDR3 in DNA: TGTGCCAGCAGCAACCCCTTAGGCGGCAGGGGGCGGTATTATGAGCAGTTCTTC. Protein: CASSNPLGGRGRYYEQFF. Filled out from reference TRBV7-2 and TRBJ2-1, the complete variable domain reads GAGVSQSPSNKVTEKGKDVELRCDPISGHTALYWYRQSLGQGLEFLIYFQGNSAPDKSGLPSDRFSAERTGGSVSTLTIQRTQQEDSAVYLCASSNPLGGRGRYYEQFFGPGTRLTVL.

The chain combines TRBV3-1 (or the pseudogene TRBV3-2) with TRBJ2-2, with 8 bases that match TRBD2. This CDR3 is built from 14 residues. V was clipped by 5 bases and J by 4 bases; unmatched bases: 3. The germline V gene has CDR1 LGHDT and CDR2 YNNKEL (reference sequence). As DNA, the CDR3 is TGTGCCAGCAGCAAAAGCGGGGGCACCGGGGAGCTGTTTTTT. Translated: CASSKSGGTGELFF.

This chain connects TRBV19 to TRBJ1-1; D ambiguous. The CDR3 consists of 15 residues. Between the trimmed V and J ends, which lost 4 bases and 3 bases, there was a span of 15 bases. Germline values: CDR1 LNHDA, CDR2 SQIVND (reference sequence). The CDR3 nucleotides are TGTGCCAGTAGTACTAACCTCAGACGGGACACTGAAGCTTTCTTT. Translated, it gives CASSTNLRRDTEAFF.

The rearrangement uses TRBV9 and TRBJ2-7, with D maybe TRBD1 (6 bases). CDR1 and CDR2 from the germline V gene are SGDLS and YYNGEE. This CDR3 has 14 amino acids. V gave up 0 bases and J gave up 2 bases, with 9 bases separating them. The CDR3 nucleotides read TGTGCCAGCAGCGTAGCTACAGGGACCTACGAGCAGTACTTC. The encoded protein is CASSVATGTYEQYF.

This clone was seen more than once but under ten times. This chain uses TRBV6-5 with TRBJ1-5; D not resolved. The CDR3 runs to 14 residues. CDR1 is MNHEY, CDR2 SVGAGI, per germline. V lost 4 bases and J lost 3, with 10 bases in between. This CDR3 reads CASSFRGINQPQHF. CDR3 nucleotide sequence: TGTGCCAGCAGTTTCCGGGGAATCAATCAGCCCCAGCATTTT.

The gene calls are TRBV19 and TRBJ1-3; D possibly corresponds to TRBD1 (5 bases). Per the germline V gene, CDR1 is LNHDA and CDR2 is SQIVND (reference sequence). V lost 11 bases and J lost 0, with 14 bases in between. The CDR3 runs to 14 residues. In nucleotides, the CDR3 is TGTGCCTCAACGACAGCCCTCTCTGGAAACACCATATATTTT. Encoded protein: CASTTALSGNTIYF.

This rearrangement joins TRBV9 to TRBJ2-7; D uncertain. This CDR3 is 14 amino acids long. Between the trimmed V and J ends, which lost 0 bases and 4 bases, there was a span of 11 bases. CDR1 is SGDLS and CDR2 is YYNGEE in the germline V gene. The CDR3: CASSVGAMGYEQYF. The CDR3 DNA reads as TGTGCCAGCAGCGTAGGGGCGATGGGTTACGAGCAGTACTTC.

In this sample, this clone turned up a few times. This chain uses TRBV5-4 with TRBJ2-1; TRBD1 might be the D (5 bases). CDR3 length: 13 amino acids. Deletions cut 5 bases from V and 4 bases from J, with 10 bases between. Germline CDR1 SGHNT, CDR2 YYREEE (reference sequence). CDR3: CASSGDSYNEQFF. Written as DNA, the CDR3 is TGTGCCAGCAGTGGCGACAGTTACAATGAGCAGTTCTTC.